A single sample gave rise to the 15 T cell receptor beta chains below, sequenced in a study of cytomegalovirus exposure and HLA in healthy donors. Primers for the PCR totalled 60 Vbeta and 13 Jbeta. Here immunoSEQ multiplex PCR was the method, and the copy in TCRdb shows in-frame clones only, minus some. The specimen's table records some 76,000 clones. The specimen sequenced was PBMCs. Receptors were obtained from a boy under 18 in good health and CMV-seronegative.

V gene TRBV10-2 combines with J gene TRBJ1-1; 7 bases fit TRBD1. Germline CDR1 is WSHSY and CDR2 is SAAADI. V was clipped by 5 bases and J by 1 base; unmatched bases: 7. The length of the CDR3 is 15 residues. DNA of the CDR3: TGCGCCAGCAGTCCCCTTAGGGGGCCGAACACTGAAGCTTTCTTT. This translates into CASSPLRGPNTEAFF.

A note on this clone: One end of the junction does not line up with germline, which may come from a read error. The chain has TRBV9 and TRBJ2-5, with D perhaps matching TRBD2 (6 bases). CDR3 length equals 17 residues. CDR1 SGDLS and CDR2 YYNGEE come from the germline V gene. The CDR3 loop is CASSVGRRGAVEENQYF. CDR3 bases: TGTGCCAGCAGCGTAGGACGTCGCGGGGCGGTTGAAGAGAACCAGTACTTC.

In DNA form, the CDR3 reads TGTGCCTGGAGTCGACAGTCGTCCTTCTATGGCTACACCTTC. Residues: CAWSRQSSFYGYTF. The rearrangement links TRBV30 to TRBJ1-2; TRBD1 might be the D (5 bases). CDR3 length: 14 amino acids. The germline V gene has CDR1 GTSNPN and CDR2 SVGIG (reference sequence). V lost 2 bases to trimming and J lost 4 bases, with 14 bases between them.

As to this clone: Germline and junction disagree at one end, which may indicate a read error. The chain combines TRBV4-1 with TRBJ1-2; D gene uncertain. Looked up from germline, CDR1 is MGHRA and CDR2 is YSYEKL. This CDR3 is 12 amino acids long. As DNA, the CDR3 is TGCGCCAGCAGACAAGATGGCCCCAGTTACACCTTC. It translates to CASRQDGPSYTF.

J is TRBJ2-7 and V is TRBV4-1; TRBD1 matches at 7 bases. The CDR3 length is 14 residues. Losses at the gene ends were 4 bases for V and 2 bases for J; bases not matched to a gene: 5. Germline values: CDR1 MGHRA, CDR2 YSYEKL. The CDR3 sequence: CASSPGQNAYEQYF. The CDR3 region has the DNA TGCGCCAGCAGCCCGGGACAGAATGCCTACGAGCAGTACTTC.

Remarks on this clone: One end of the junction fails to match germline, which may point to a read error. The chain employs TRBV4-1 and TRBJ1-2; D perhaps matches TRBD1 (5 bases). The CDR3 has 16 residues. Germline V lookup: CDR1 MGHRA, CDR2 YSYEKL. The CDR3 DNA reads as TGCGCCAACAGCCATCCATCTGAGGCGGGGCTGGGGGGCTACACCTTC. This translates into CANSHPSEAGLGGYTF.

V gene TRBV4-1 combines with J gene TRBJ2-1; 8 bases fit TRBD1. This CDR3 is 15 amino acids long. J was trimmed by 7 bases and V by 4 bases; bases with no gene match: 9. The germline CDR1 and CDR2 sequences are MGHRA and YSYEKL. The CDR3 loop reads CASSPPSDRENEQFF. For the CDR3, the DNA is TGCGCCAGCAGCCCACCTTCGGACAGGGAGAATGAGCAGTTCTTC.

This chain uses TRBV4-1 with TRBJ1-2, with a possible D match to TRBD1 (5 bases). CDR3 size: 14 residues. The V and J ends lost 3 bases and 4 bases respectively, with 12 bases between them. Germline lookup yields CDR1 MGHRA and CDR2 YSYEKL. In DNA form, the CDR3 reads TGCGCCAGCAGCCATTCCCAGGGTTTCTATGGCTACACCTTC. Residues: CASSHSQGFYGYTF.

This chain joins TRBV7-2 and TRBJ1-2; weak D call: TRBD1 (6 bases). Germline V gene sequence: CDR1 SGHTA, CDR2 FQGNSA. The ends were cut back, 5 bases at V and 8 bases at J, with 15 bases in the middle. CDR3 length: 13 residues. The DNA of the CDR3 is TGTGCCAGCAGCCTCGACAGGCTCAAAGGCTACACCTTC. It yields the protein CASSLDRLKGYTF.

This CDR3 reads CASAQGDRRTDTQYF. DNA of the CDR3: TGTGCCAGTGCCCAGGGGGACAGACGTACAGATACGCAGTATTTT. This chain links TRBV19 with TRBJ2-3; 7 bases fit TRBD1. The trim removed 8 bases at V and 3 bases at J, leaving 11 bases unmatched. Germline loops: CDR1 LNHDA, CDR2 SQIVND (reference sequence). The CDR3 sequence is 15 residues long. Together with reference TRBV19 and TRBJ2-3, the CDR3 gives the full variable domain: DGGITQSPKYLFRKEGQNVTLSCEQNLNHDAMYWYRQDPGQGLRLIYYSQIVNDFQKGDIAEGYSVSREKKESFPLTVTSAQKNPTAFYLCASAQGDRRTDTQYFGPGTRLTVL.

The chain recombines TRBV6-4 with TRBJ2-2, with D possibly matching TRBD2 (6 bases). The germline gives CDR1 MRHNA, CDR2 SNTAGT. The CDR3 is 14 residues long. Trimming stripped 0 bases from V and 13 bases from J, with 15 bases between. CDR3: CASSDSPGEGLLFF. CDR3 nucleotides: TGTGCCAGCAGTGACTCGCCGGGAGAGGGGTTGCTGTTTTTT.

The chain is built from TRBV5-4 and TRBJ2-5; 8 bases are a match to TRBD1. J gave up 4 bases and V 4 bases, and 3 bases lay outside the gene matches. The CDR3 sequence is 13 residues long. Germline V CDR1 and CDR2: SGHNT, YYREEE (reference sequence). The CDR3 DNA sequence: TGTGCCAGCAGCCAGGACAGGGTAGAGACCCAGTACTTC. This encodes CASSQDRVETQYF. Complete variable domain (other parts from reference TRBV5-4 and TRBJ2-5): ETGVTQSPTHLIKTRGQQVTLRCSSQSGHNTVSWYQQALGQGPQFIFQYYREEENGRGNFPPRFSGLQFPNYSSELNVNALELDDSALYLCASSQDRVETQYFGPGTRLLVL.

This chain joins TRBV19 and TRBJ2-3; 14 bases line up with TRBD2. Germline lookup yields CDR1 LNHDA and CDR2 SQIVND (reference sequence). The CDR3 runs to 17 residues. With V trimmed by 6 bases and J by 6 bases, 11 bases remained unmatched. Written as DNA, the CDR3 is TGTGCCAGTAGCGACGGGACTAGCGGGAGTTTTGCTGATACGCAGTATTTT. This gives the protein CASSDGTSGSFADTQYF.

This CDR3 is CASSRTIRGNTNYGYTF. The CDR3 nucleotides read TGCGCCAGCAGCCGGACGATCCGGGGGAATACTAACTATGGCTACACCTTC. J is TRBJ1-2 and V is TRBV4-3; D possibly corresponds to TRBD1 (5 bases). V shed 4 bases and J shed 0 bases, with 18 bases lying between them. CDR3 length equals 17 residues. CDR1 and CDR2 (germline): LGHNA, YSLEER.

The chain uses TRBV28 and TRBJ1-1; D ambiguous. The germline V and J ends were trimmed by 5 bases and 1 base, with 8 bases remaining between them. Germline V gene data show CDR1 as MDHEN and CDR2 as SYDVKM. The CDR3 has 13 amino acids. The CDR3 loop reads CASSVQENTEAFF. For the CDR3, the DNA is TGTGCCAGCAGTGTTCAGGAGAACACTGAAGCTTTCTTT.